What follows describes a single T cell receptor beta chain. These data come from a study of T cell responses to AZD1222 COVID-19 vaccine. Assay: immunoSEQ multiplex PCR; the TCRdb copy retains only in-frame clones and omits some. The table lists 150,000 or so clones, about 90% of them singletons. This specimen consisted of peripheral blood, obtained on day 0 of AZD1222 vaccination. The clonotype comes from an adult in good health.

The CDR3 DNA is TGCGCCAGCAGCCAAGCACTAGCGATGGGGGAGACCCAGTACTTC. Protein product: CASSQALAMGETQYF. The J gene is TRBJ2-5, the V gene TRBV4-3, with TRBD2 matching 7 bases. This CDR3 is built from 15 residues. In germline, CDR1 is LGHNA, CDR2 YSLEER. The ends lost 1 base at V and 5 bases at J; junction bases unmatched: 7.